Sequencing of this T cell receptor beta chain was carried out in a study of blood T cell repertoires in COVID-19. Study overall: Acute-phase and convalescent COVID-19 samples originated in the United States, Italy and Spain. The cDNA or gDNA used as material had been derived from T cells, B-cell-depleted T cells, or PBMCs.

This clone was observed a few times. Original methodology: The authors estimated nucleated cell counts from reference gene primer amplification. The repertoire was sequenced with immunoSEQ multiplex PCR; TCRdb's copy has only in-frame clones and lacks some. V and J calls and clone size come straight from that table; D and trimming were deduced from the DNA. The table shows 250,000 to 350,000 clones, with 75% to 90% occurring only once. The CDR3 covers 13 residues. V lost 6 bases and J lost 7; bases outside the gene matches: 6. The rearrangement links TRBV12-3 or TRBV12-4 to TRBJ1-2; TRBD1 matches at 9 bases. Sequenced: peripheral blood. The receptor was derived from a woman in her forties or fifties who had recovered from COVID-19. CDR3 amino acids: CASRDRGVFGYTF. The CDR3 nucleotides are TGTGCCAGCAGGGACAGGGGAGTGTTTGGCTACACCTTC.